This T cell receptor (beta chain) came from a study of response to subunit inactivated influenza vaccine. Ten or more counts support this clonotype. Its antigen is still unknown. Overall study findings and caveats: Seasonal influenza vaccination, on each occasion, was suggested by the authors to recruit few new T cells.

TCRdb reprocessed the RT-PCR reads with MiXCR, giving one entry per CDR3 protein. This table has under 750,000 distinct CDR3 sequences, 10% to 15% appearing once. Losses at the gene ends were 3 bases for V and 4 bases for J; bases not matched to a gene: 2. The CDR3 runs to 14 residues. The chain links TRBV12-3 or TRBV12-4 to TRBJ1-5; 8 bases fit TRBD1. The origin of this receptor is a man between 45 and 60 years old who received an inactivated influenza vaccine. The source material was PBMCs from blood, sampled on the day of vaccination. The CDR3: CASSLTGVNQPQHF. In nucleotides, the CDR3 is TGTGCCAGCAGTTTGACAGGGGTAAATCAGCCCCAGCATTTT.